The 10 T cell receptor beta chains listed next were all sequenced from one sample in a study of shared clonotypes between healthy human individuals. Clones were read by immunoSEQ multiplex PCR, and TCRdb kept only the in-frame ones, dropping some. Here the sample spans some 790,000 clones, 72% being singletons. Source material: memory CD4+ T cells sorted from blood. This sample's subset: CD45RA-negative fraction. All receptors come from a woman aged 25 to 39 in good health.

This chain links TRBV15 with TRBJ1-4, with 7 bases matching TRBD1. The CDR3 contains 14 residues. Germline CDR1 reads LNHNV; CDR2 reads YYDKDF (reference sequence). The ends lost 8 bases at V and 7 bases at J; junction bases unmatched: 10. CDR3 sequence reads: CATQNTGVREKLFF. The CDR3 DNA reads TGTGCCACCCAAAACACAGGGGTGCGTGAAAAACTGTTTTTT.

The V call is TRBV28, the J call TRBJ1-2, with D possibly being TRBD1 (6 bases). Germline loops: CDR1 MDHEN, CDR2 SYDVKM. V shed 3 bases and J shed 8 bases, with 10 bases lying between them. The CDR3 covers 12 residues. CDR3 in DNA: TGTGCCAGCAGTTTCGGGGGGGGCGGCTACACCTTC. Translating gives CASSFGGGGYTF.

The V call is TRBV5-5, the J call TRBJ1-3, with D unresolved. The CDR3 is 13 amino acids. Germline V lookup: CDR1 SGHKS, CDR2 YYEKEE (reference sequence). Trimming removed 4 bases at V and 2 bases at J, with 7 bases between. As DNA, the CDR3 is TGTGCCAGCAGCCTTGTTACTGGAAACACCATATATTTT. It is translated as CASSLVTGNTIYF.

This clone was found once. One base separates it from a far larger clone, so it is likely a read error. J is TRBJ1-2 and V is TRBV27; D is unresolved. This CDR3 has 13 residues. Trimming took 5 bases from V and 8 from J, leaving 15 bases between them. The germline V gene has CDR1 MNHEY and CDR2 SMNVEV (reference sequence). The CDR3 region has the DNA TGTGCCAGCAGTCCCCGGGAGAAAGAGGGCTACACCTTC. Protein sequence: CASSPREKEGYTF.

V gene TRBV5-6 combines with J gene TRBJ2-1; the D is unclear. Trimming shortened V by 1 base and J by 8 bases, and 10 bases separated the two germline ends. Germline-derived CDR1 and CDR2 are SGHDT and YYEEEE. This CDR3 contains 13 residues. CDR3 sequence: CASSLFLIHEQFF. CDR3 coding DNA: TGTGCCAGCAGCTTGTTTCTAATCCATGAGCAGTTCTTC.

V is TRBV5-4 and J is TRBJ1-2; D gene ambiguous. The V end was cut by 4 bases, the J end by 6 bases, with 19 bases between. Germline V gene sequence: CDR1 SGHNT, CDR2 YYREEE (reference sequence). The CDR3 loop spans 15 amino acids. CDR3 DNA sequence: TGTGCCAGCAGCACTGGCCCGAACCAGCCAAATGGCTACACCTTC. Its translation is CASSTGPNQPNGYTF.

The chain uses TRBV28 and TRBJ1-2; D not resolved. The CDR3 spans 13 residues. Per germline, CDR1 MDHEN and CDR2 SYDVKM. The V and J ends lost 6 bases and 0 bases respectively, with 8 bases between them. The CDR3 region has the DNA TGTGCCAGCAGCCGAGTGGCTAACTATGGCTACACCTTC. This codes for CASSRVANYGYTF.

The rearrangement links TRBV27 to TRBJ1-2, with 8 bases fitting TRBD1. The CDR3 consists of 14 residues. V lost 6 bases and J lost 5; bases outside the gene matches: 8. Germline assignment: CDR1 MNHEY and CDR2 SMNVEV (reference sequence). The CDR3, as DNA: TGTGCCAGCAGGGGACAGGATGGGCCATATGGCTACACCTTC. Amino acid sequence: CASRGQDGPYGYTF.

Remarks on this clone: Other DNA sequences in this specimen translate into the identical CDR3. The chain links TRBV18 to TRBJ1-5, with D unresolved. The CDR3 consists of 13 residues. The germline CDR1 and CDR2 sequences are KGHSH and LQKENI. V was shortened by 6 bases and J by 5 bases, with 11 bases between the two germline ends. The CDR3 region has the DNA TGTGCCAGCTCTCCTCATAAGGATCAGCCCCAGCATTTT. Its protein product is CASSPHKDQPQHF. Looking up the rest from reference TRBV18 and TRBJ1-5 gives the full variable domain: NAGVMQNPRHLVRRRGQEARLRCSPMKGHSHVYWYRQLPEEGLKFMVYLQKENIIDESGMPKERFSAEFPKEGPSILRIQQVVRGDSAAYFCASSPHKDQPQHFGDGTRLSIL.

J is TRBJ1-1 and V is TRBV30; D ambiguous. The germline CDR1 and CDR2 sequences are GTSNPN and SVGIG (reference sequence). CDR3 length equals 13 residues. The V end was cut by 2 bases, the J end by 5 bases, with 12 bases between. The CDR3 DNA reads as TGTGCCTGGAGTATGGTTTTGGGGACTGAAGCTTTCTTT. Encoded protein: CAWSMVLGTEAFF.